These 20 T cell receptor beta chains came from one sample sequenced in a study of T cells in Graves' hyperthyroidism and ophthalmopathy. Amplification of TCR beta CDR3 regions used RNA as the template. The HTBI primer set served for first-round RT-PCR of the TCR CDR3. TCRdb re-analysed the multiplex PCR reads in MiXCR, keeping a single row per CDR3 protein. There are around 350,000 distinct CDR3 sequences in the sample; less than 20% occur only once, and 28% lies in the top ten. The material sequenced was blood. These receptors were taken from a woman aged 18-29 years with Graves' hyperthyroidism that later progressed to Graves' ophthalmopathy.

The J gene is TRBJ2-1, the V gene TRBV28, with 12 bases matching TRBD2. Looked up from germline, CDR1 is MDHEN and CDR2 is SYDVKM. The CDR3 is 16 residues long. J lost 3 bases, V lost 2 bases, and 2 bases had no gene match. The CDR3 spells CASSLPLAGGYNEQFF. The CDR3 region has the DNA TGTGCCAGCAGTTTACCACTAGCGGGGGGCTACAATGAGCAGTTCTTC.

In its sample, this clonotype was seen a few times. The rearrangement joins TRBV28 to TRBJ1-5; 9 bases align to TRBD1. Trimming cost V 4 bases and J 2 bases; bases outside gene matches: 18. Germline CDR1 reads MDHEN; CDR2 reads SYDVKM. The CDR3 extends over 20 amino acids. The CDR3 region has the DNA TGTGCCAGCAGTTCCAACTCCCCTAGCTGGGGACAGGGAGGCAATCAGCCCCAGCATTTT. This codes for CASSSNSPSWGQGGNQPQHF.

The chain combines TRBV28 with TRBJ2-7; a possible D gene is TRBD1 (6 bases). CDR1 is MDHEN, CDR2 SYDVKM, per germline. This CDR3 has 18 amino acids. Between the trimmed V and J ends, which lost 1 base and 1 base, there was a span of 20 bases. The CDR3 loop is CASSLSSPHRVGSYEQYF. CDR3 nucleotides: TGTGCCAGCAGTTTATCCAGCCCTCACAGGGTAGGATCCTACGAGCAGTACTTC. The entire variable domain, with the rest obtained from reference TRBV28 and TRBJ2-7, is as follows: DVKVTQSSRYLVKRTGEKVFLECVQDMDHENMFWYRQDPGLGLRLIYFSYDVKMKEKGDIPEGYSVSREKKERFSLILESASTNQTSMYLCASSLSSPHRVGSYEQYFGPGTRLTVT.

This clonotype was detected many times. V and J are TRBV20-1 and TRBJ2-3; 9 bases are a match to TRBD2. CDR1 DFQATT and CDR2 SNEGSKA come from the germline V gene (reference sequence). Trimming at V came to 5 bases and at J to 2 bases, leaving 5 bases not matched to a gene. The CDR3 has 14 residues. The CDR3 reads CSAWGGRATDTQYF. The CDR3 bases are TGCAGTGCTTGGGGCGGGAGGGCCACAGATACGCAGTATTTT.

V gene TRBV4-3 combines with J gene TRBJ2-3; possibly TRBD2 for D (6 bases). The ends were cut back, 4 bases at V and 0 bases at J, with 14 bases in the middle. This CDR3 contains 16 residues. Germline CDR1 reads LGHNA; CDR2 reads YSLEER. The CDR3 region is CASSPEEGTSTDTQYF. CDR3 coding DNA: TGCGCCAGCAGCCCAGAGGAGGGGACCAGCACAGATACGCAGTATTTT.

This clonotype was observed at least ten times. The chain is built from TRBV7-9 and TRBJ2-1; D is uncertain. The CDR3 is 14 residues long. The ends were cut back, 7 bases at V and 0 bases at J, with 10 bases in the middle. Per germline, CDR1 SEHNR and CDR2 FQNEAQ (reference sequence). CDR3 sequence: CASTDSSSYNEQFF. The CDR3 coding sequence is TGTGCCAGCACCGACTCCAGCTCCTACAATGAGCAGTTCTTC. Based on the CDR3 plus reference TRBV7-9 and TRBJ2-1, the full variable domain is DTGVSQNPRHKITKRGQNVTFRCDPISEHNRLYWYRQTLGQGPEFLTYFQNEAQLEKSRLLSDRFSAERPKGSFSTLEIQRTEQGDSAMYLCASTDSSSYNEQFFGPGTRLTVL.

This clonotype has just a few counts. The V and J genes are TRBV7-9 and TRBJ2-5; 11 bases map to TRBD2. The trim removed 5 bases at V and 2 bases at J, leaving 4 bases unmatched. The CDR3 is 15 residues long. CDR1 is SEHNR and CDR2 is FQNEAQ in the germline V gene (reference sequence). Written as DNA, the CDR3 is TGTGCCAGCAGCGGGGGGACTAGCGGTCAAGAGACCCAGTACTTC. Amino acids: CASSGGTSGQETQYF.

This clonotype has a count of ten or more. J is TRBJ2-1 and V is TRBV12-3 or TRBV12-4, with a possible D match to TRBD2 (5 bases). The CDR3 is 15 amino acids. Trimming shortened V by 5 bases and J by 3 bases, and 14 bases separated the two germline ends. The CDR3 sequence: CASSPSILFYNEQFF. Here the CDR3 DNA reads TGTGCCAGCAGTCCTAGCATCCTATTCTACAATGAGCAGTTCTTC.

In its sample, this clonotype was seen a few times. The J gene is TRBJ2-1, the V gene TRBV5-1; tentatively, D is TRBD2 (6 bases). The CDR3 has 16 residues. V shed 3 bases and J shed 12 bases, with 25 bases lying between them. CDR1 SGHRS and CDR2 YFSETQ come from the germline V gene. In DNA form, the CDR3 reads TGCGCCAGCAGCTGGGGGGACCCCCAAGCGGCCGCGGGGCAGTTCTTC. Its protein product is CASSWGDPQAAAGQFF.

This clonotype was seen a handful of times. The chain carries TRBV7-9 and TRBJ2-3; D unclear. The CDR3 is made up of 17 amino acids. Per the germline V gene, CDR1 is SEHNR and CDR2 is FQNEAQ (reference sequence). V was clipped by 5 bases and J by 1 base, with 19 bases between them. CDR3 sequence: CASSGPDRIRGTDTQYF. CDR3 bases: TGTGCCAGCAGCGGGCCAGACCGTATCAGAGGCACAGATACGCAGTATTTT.

This clonotype was recorded at least ten times. V and J are TRBV13 and TRBJ1-6; 9 bases are a match to TRBD1. CDR1 is PRHDT, CDR2 FYEKMQ, per germline (reference sequence). The CDR3 covers 16 residues. The trim removed 5 bases at V and 10 bases at J, leaving 12 bases unmatched. In DNA form, the CDR3 reads TGTGCCAGCAGCCCATGGACAGGGGTTCTCCGATCACCCCTCCACTTT. Its protein product is CASSPWTGVLRSPLHF. Variable domain in full (rest from reference TRBV13 and TRBJ1-6): AAGVIQSPRHLIKEKRETATLKCYPIPRHDTVYWYQQGPGQDPQFLISFYEKMQSDKGSIPDRFSAQQFSDYHSELNMSSLELGDSALYFCASSPWTGVLRSPLHFGNGTRLTVT.

CDR3 DNA: TGTGCCAGCAGCTTAGATGGCGGGAGAGGTCGGTACGAGCAGTACTTC. This codes for CASSLDGGRGRYEQYF. This chain connects TRBV7-3 to TRBJ2-7, with 7 nucleotides matching TRBD2. Germline V gene data show CDR1 as SGHTA and CDR2 as FQGTGA. The CDR3 is made up of 16 amino acids. Germline trimming cut 2 bases from V and 4 bases from J; bases unmatched to any gene: 11.

The chain uses TRBV30 and TRBJ2-6; D uncertain. V was trimmed by 0 bases and J by 4 bases, leaving 4 bases between them. This CDR3 spans 13 amino acids. Germline CDR1 GTSNPN, CDR2 SVGIG (reference sequence). The CDR3 bases are TGTGCCTGGAGTGTCACGGGGGCCAACGTCCTGACTTTC. As protein: CAWSVTGANVLTF.

This clonotype showed up many times. CDR3 in amino acids: CASVGGGTSGYTYEQYF. The CDR3 region has the DNA TGTGCCAGCGTGGGGGGGGGCACTAGCGGATACACCTACGAGCAGTACTTC. The chain has TRBV2 and TRBJ2-7; 8 bases align to TRBD2. From germline, CDR1 is SNHLY and CDR2 FYNNEI. J gave up 2 bases and V 8 bases, and 17 bases lay outside the gene matches. CDR3 size: 17 residues.

J is TRBJ1-6 and V is TRBV7-6; possibly TRBD1 for D (5 bases). V gave up 5 bases and J gave up 8 bases, with 22 bases separating them. Germline assignment: CDR1 SGHVS and CDR2 FNYEAQ. The CDR3 covers 17 residues. The CDR3: CASSPVPEGPVYSPLHF. In DNA, the CDR3 is TGTGCCAGCAGCCCCGTTCCTGAGGGGCCCGTATATTCACCCCTCCACTTT.

CDR3 sequence reads: CASSPTSPETQYF. DNA of the CDR3: TGTGCCAGTAGTCCTACGTCACCGGAGACCCAGTACTTC. This sequence joins TRBV19 and TRBJ2-5; D remains ambiguous. The V gene's germline CDR1 is LNHDA and CDR2 SQIVND (reference sequence). Trimming took off 5 bases at V and 5 bases at J, with 12 bases between the two ends. This CDR3 has 13 residues. The full variable domain, completed using reference TRBV19 and TRBJ2-5, is DGGITQSPKYLFRKEGQNVTLSCEQNLNHDAMYWYRQDPGQGLRLIYYSQIVNDFQKGDIAEGYSVSREKKESFPLTVTSAQKNPTAFYLCASSPTSPETQYFGPGTRLLVL.

This clonotype was seen many times. V and J are TRBV24-1 and TRBJ2-1, with D possibly matching TRBD1 (6 bases). This CDR3 comprises 14 residues. V was pared by 5 bases and J by 8 bases, with 15 bases between. Germline V gives CDR1 KGHDR, CDR2 SFDVKD. CDR3 loop: CATSGQGTIDEQFF. The CDR3 DNA reads as TGTGCCACCAGTGGTCAGGGGACGATCGATGAGCAGTTCTTC.

There are a few counts of this clonotype. The chain is built from TRBV28 and TRBJ2-1; a weak D match, TRBD2 (5 bases). V was cut by 5 bases and J by 11 bases, with 10 bases left in between. This CDR3 has 11 residues. Germline values: CDR1 MDHEN, CDR2 SYDVKM. The CDR3 DNA reads as TGTGCCAGCAGTCTATCTAGCAAGCAGTTCTTC. Amino acids: CASSLSSKQFF. Supplemented by reference TRBV28 and TRBJ2-1, the full variable domain reads DVKVTQSSRYLVKRTGEKVFLECVQDMDHENMFWYRQDPGLGLRLIYFSYDVKMKEKGDIPEGYSVSREKKERFSLILESASTNQTSMYLCASSLSSKQFFGPGTRLTVL.

The table lists this clonotype with a few counts. The CDR3: CASSSGLAVPETQYF. CDR3 bases: TGTGCCAGCAGCTCCGGACTAGCGGTCCCTGAGACCCAGTACTTC. The chain employs TRBV5-8 and TRBJ2-5; 10 nucleotides align to TRBD2. The length of the CDR3 is 15 residues. V was pared by 3 bases and J by 5 bases, with 7 bases of the junction left unmatched. Looked up from germline, CDR1 is SGHTS and CDR2 is YDEGEE.

This clonotype was found many times. At one of its ends the junction is not consistent with the germline gene, which may arise from a read error. The chain recombines TRBV28 with TRBJ2-6; D unclear. CDR1 and CDR2 (germline): MDHEN, SYDVKM. CDR3 length: 15 residues. CDR3 nucleotide sequence: TGTGCCAGCGGTTTATTAAGGGCTGGGGCCAACGTCCTGACTTTC. This encodes CASGLLRAGANVLTF. The full variable domain, rest sourced from reference TRBV28 and TRBJ2-6, is DVKVTQSSRYLVKRTGEKVFLECVQDMDHENMFWYRQDPGLGLRLIYFSYDVKMKEKGDIPEGYSVSREKKERFSLILESASTNQTSMYLCASGLLRAGANVLTFGAGSRLTVL.